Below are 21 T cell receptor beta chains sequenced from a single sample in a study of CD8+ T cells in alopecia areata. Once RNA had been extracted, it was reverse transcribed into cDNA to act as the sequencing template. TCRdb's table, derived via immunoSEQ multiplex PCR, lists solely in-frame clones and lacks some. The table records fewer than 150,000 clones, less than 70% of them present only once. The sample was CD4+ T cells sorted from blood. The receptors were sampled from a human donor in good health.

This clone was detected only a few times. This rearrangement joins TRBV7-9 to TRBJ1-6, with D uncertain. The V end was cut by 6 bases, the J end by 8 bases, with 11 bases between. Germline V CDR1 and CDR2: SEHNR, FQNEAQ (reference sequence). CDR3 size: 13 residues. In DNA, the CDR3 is TGTGCCAGCAGGAAGGAGGGCGATTCACCCCTCCACTTT. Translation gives CASRKEGDSPLHF.

CDR3: CASSPQGRAEAFF. The DNA for the CDR3 is TGTGCCAGCTCACCTCAGGGTCGGGCTGAAGCTTTCTTT. This sequence joins TRBV18 and TRBJ1-1; a weak D match, TRBD1 (5 bases). V was pared by 3 bases and J by 6 bases, with 11 bases between. CDR1 is KGHSH and CDR2 is LQKENI in the germline V gene. CDR3 length equals 13 residues.

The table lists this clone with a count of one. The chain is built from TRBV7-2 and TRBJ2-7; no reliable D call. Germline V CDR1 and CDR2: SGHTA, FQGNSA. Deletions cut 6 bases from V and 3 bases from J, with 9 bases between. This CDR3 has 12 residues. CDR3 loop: CASSSLYYEQYF. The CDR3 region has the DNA TGTGCCAGCAGTAGCCTGTACTACGAGCAGTACTTC.

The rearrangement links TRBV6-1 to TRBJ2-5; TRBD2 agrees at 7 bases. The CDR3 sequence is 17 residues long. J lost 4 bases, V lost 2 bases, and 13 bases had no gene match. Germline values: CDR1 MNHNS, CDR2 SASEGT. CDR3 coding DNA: TGTGCCAGCAGTGAAAAGGAGTGGGACTACCAGGCAGAGACCCAGTACTTC. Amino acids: CASSEKEWDYQAETQYF.

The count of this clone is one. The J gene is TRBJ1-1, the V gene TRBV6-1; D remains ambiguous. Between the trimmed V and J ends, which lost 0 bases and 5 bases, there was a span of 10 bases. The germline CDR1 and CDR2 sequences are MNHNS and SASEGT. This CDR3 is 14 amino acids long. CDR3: CASSEAGRQTEAFF. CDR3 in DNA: TGTGCCAGCAGTGAAGCAGGGCGGCAGACTGAAGCTTTCTTT.

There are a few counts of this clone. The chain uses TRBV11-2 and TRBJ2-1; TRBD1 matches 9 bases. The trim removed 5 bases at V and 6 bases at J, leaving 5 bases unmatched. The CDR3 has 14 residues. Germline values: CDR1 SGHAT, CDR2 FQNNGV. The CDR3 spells CASSPGTGSNEQFF. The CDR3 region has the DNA TGTGCCAGCAGCCCTGGGACAGGGTCCAATGAGCAGTTCTTC.

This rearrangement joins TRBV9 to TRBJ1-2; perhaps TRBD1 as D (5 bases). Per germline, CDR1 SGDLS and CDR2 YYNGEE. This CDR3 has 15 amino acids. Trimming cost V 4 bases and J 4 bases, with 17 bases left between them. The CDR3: CASSPQGGRSYGYTF. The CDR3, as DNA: TGTGCCAGCAGCCCCCAGGGCGGGAGAAGCTATGGCTACACCTTC.

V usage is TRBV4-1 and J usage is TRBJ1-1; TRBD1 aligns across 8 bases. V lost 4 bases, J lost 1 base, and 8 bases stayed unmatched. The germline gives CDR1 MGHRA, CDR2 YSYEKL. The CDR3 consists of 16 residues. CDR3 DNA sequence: TGCGCCAGCAGCCCCGGACAGGGACCCAAGAACACTGAAGCTTTCTTT. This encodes CASSPGQGPKNTEAFF.

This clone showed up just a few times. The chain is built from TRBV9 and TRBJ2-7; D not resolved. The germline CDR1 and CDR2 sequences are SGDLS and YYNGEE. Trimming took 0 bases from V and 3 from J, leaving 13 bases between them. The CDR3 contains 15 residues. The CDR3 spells CASSVGGQPLYEQYF. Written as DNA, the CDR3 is TGTGCCAGCAGCGTAGGGGGTCAGCCCCTCTACGAGCAGTACTTC.

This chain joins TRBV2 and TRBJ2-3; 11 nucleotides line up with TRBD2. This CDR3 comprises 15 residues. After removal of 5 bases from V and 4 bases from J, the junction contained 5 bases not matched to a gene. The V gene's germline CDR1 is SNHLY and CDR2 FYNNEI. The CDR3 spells CASSQTSGVADTQYF. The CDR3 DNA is TGTGCCAGCAGTCAGACTAGCGGGGTGGCAGATACGCAGTATTTT.

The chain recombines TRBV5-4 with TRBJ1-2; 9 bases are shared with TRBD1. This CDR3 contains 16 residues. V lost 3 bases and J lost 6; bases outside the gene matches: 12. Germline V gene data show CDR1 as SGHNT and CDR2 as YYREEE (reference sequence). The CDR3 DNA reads TGTGCCAGCAGCTCCCCCACCGGGACAGGGTTGGATGGCTACACCTTC. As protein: CASSSPTGTGLDGYTF.

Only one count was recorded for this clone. CDR3 DNA sequence: TGTGCCAGCGGAGGGTTGAATTCACCCCTCCACTTT. Amino acid sequence: CASGGLNSPLHF. The V and J genes are TRBV27 and TRBJ1-6; D unresolved. V was clipped by 8 bases and J by 7 bases, with 9 bases between them. Germline CDR1 and CDR2: MNHEY and SMNVEV (reference sequence). The length of the CDR3 is 12 residues.

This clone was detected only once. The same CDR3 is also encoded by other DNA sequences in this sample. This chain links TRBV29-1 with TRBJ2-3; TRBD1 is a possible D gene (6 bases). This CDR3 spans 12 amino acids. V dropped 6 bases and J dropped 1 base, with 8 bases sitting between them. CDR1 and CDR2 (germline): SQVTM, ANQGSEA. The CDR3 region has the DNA TGCAGCGTCGGACAGCGCACAGATACGCAGTATTTT. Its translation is CSVGQRTDTQYF.

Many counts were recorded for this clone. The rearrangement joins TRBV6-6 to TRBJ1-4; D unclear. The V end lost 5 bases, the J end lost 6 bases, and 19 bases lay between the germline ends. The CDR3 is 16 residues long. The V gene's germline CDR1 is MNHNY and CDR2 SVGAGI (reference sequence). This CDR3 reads CASSPPRGNADEKLFF. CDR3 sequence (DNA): TGTGCCAGCAGTCCCCCGCGGGGAAATGCGGATGAAAAACTGTTTTTT.

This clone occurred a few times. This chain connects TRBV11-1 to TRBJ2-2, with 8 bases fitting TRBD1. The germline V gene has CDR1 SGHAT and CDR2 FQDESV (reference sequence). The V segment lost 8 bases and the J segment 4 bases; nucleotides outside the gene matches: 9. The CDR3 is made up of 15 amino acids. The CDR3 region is CASGRTGKSTGELFF. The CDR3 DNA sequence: TGTGCCAGCGGGCGGACAGGGAAGTCCACCGGGGAGCTGTTTTTT.

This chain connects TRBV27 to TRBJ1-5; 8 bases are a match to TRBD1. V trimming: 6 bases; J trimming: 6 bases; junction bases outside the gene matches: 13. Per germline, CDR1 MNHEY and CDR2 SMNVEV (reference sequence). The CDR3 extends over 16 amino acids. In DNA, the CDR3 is TGTGCCAGCAGCCCTGCCGACAGGGGTTGGAGTCAGCCCCAGCATTTT. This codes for CASSPADRGWSQPQHF.

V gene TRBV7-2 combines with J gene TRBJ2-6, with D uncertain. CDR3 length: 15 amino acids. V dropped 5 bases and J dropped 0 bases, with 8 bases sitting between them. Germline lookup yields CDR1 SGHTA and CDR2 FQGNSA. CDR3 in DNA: TGTGCCAGCAGCAGAAGTTACTCTGGGGCCAACGTCCTGACTTTC. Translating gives CASSRSYSGANVLTF.

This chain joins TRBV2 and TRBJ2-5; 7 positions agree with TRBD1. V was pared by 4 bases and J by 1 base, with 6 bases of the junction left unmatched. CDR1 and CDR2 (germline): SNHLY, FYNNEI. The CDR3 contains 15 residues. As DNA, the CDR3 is TGTGCCAGCAGTGCGGGCAGGGGGTTCCAAGAGACCCAGTACTTC. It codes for CASSAGRGFQETQYF.

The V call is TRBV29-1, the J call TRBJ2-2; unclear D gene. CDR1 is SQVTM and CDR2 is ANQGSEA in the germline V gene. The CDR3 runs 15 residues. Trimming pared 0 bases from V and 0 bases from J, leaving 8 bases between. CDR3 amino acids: CSVEETGANTGELFF. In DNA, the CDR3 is TGCAGCGTTGAAGAGACCGGAGCGAACACCGGGGAGCTGTTTTTT.

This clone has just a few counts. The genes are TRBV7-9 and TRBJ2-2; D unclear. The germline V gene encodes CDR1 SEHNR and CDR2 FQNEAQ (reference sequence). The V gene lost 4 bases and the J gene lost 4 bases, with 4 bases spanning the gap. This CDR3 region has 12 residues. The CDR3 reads CASSYSTGELFF. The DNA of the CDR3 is TGTGCCAGCAGCTATTCCACCGGGGAGCTGTTTTTT.

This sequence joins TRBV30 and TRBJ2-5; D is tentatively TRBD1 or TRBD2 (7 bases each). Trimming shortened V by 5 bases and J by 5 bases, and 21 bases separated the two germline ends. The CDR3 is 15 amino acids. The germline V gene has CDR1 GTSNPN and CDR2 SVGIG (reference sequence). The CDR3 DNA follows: TGTGCCTGGGGGGAGGGACAGCTACGGCGGGAGACCCAGTACTTC. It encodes CAWGEGQLRRETQYF.